A selection of T cell receptor beta chains follows, all from one sample in a study of T cell repertoires in cytomegalovirus infection. TCRdb used MiXCR to reprocess the reads, holding one entry per CDR3 protein. Of tens of thousands of distinct CDR3 sequences in the sample, roughly a fifth were seen once. The antigens for these receptors are not known. The material sequenced was CD8+ T cells from cultured PBMCs, taken from culture after CMV antigen stimulation. The receptors shown here come from a human donor in good health (CMV status not recorded). Some clones in this sample may be carry-over from other donors' samples. Both conserved end residues are part of each CDR3. D genes are given only for firm matches. A clone size is listed for some rows: how often the clone was seen (once, few, many), or a class if it is expanded.

j_call	d_call	clone_size	v_call	cdr3_nt	cdr3_aa
TRBJ1-5	.	.	TRBV27	TGTGCCAGCAGTTTGACAGTGTATGGCAATCAGCCCCAGCATTTT	CASSLTVYGNQPQHF
TRBJ1-1	.	.	TRBV13	TGTGCCAGCAGCCCCAACGGGCCAGGGAGGAAGAACACTGAAGCTTTCTTT	CASSPNGPGRKNTEAFF
TRBJ1-4	.	few	TRBV4-3	TGCGCCAGCAGCCAAGATATCGGGGATAATGAAAAACTGTTTTTT	CASSQDIGDNEKLFF
TRBJ1-3	.	few	TRBV5-6	TGTGCCAGCAGCTTGTCCAGACAGTTTTCTGGAAACACCATATATTTT	CASSLSRQFSGNTIYF
TRBJ2-7	TRBD1	.	TRBV7-9	TGTGCCAGCAGCGGACGGGACAGCTACGAGCAGTACTTC	CASSGRDSYEQYF
TRBJ1-4	.	few	TRBV4-3	TGCGCCAGCAGCCAATTTGTATCAGGGGCGACTAATGAAAAACTGTTTTTT	CASSQFVSGATNEKLFF
TRBJ2-1	.	.	TRBV7-2	TGTGCCAGCAGCGCCCACTTGGGCGAGTATTACAATGAGCAGTTCTTC	CASSAHLGEYYNEQFF
TRBJ2-7	.	many	TRBV27	TGTGCCAGCACCTCTCTACCTTTACAGGCTCCTACCTACGAGCAGTACTTC	CASTSLPLQAPTYEQYF
TRBJ2-1	.	.	TRBV5-6	TGTGCCAGCAGCGTGGGCAATGAGCAGTTCTTC	CASSVGNEQFF
TRBJ1-2	.	few	TRBV2	TGTGCCAGCACTGAGGGGTACAGCGAACTTTATGGCTACACCTTC	CASTEGYSELYGYTF
TRBJ2-2	.	.	TRBV2	TGTGCCAGCAGTGTCCCGGGACATCCGTCGAACACCGGGGAGCTGTTTTTT	CASSVPGHPSNTGELFF
TRBJ2-3	.	few	TRBV27	TGTGCCAGCAGTCCGTCGGTGGCATGGGCAGATACGCAGTATTTT	CASSPSVAWADTQYF
TRBJ2-5	TRBD1	few	TRBV12-3/TRBV12-4	TGTGCCAGCAGTTTAACAGGGGGCCGAGAGACCCAGTACTTC	CASSLTGGRETQYF
TRBJ2-2	TRBD2	.	TRBV10-3	TGTGCCATCAGTGACGGGCTAGCGGGGAACACCGGGGAGCTGTTTTTT	CAISDGLAGNTGELFF
TRBJ1-5	.	.	TRBV4-3	TGCGCCAGCAGCCAAGAGAGGCTCTTTCACCAGCCCCAGCATTTT	CASSQERLFHQPQHF
TRBJ1-6	TRBD1	few	TRBV7-2	TGTGCCAGCAGCTTAGTTAGGACAGGGGAATCACCCCTCCACTTT	CASSLVRTGESPLHF
TRBJ1-1	.	few	TRBV30	TGTGCCTGGAGTGCCGGGAGGGACCCGAACACTGAAGCTTTCTTT	CAWSAGRDPNTEAFF
TRBJ2-2	.	few	TRBV7-2	TGTGCCAGCAGTCCACAGGGGAACACCGGGGAGCTGTTTTTT	CASSPQGNTGELFF
TRBJ1-4	TRBD1	.	TRBV25-1	TGTGCCAGCACTGGACCCAGGACAGGGGGTGAAAAACTGTTTTTT	CASTGPRTGGEKLFF
TRBJ1-5	TRBD1	few	TRBV7-2	TGTGCCAGCAGCCCGACTGACAGGGTCAATCAGCCCCAGCATTTT	CASSPTDRVNQPQHF
TRBJ2-5	TRBD1	few	TRBV25-1	TGTGCCAGCAGTGACCCCCTGACAGGGGGCGGTGAGACCCAGTACTTC	CASSDPLTGGGETQYF
TRBJ1-2	TRBD1	few	TRBV7-9	TGTGCCAGCAGCCAGGACGGGACAGGGCTCCGTACCTATGGCTACACCTTC	CASSQDGTGLRTYGYTF
TRBJ1-3	.	few	TRBV7-6	TGTGCCAGCAGCTTTAAAAGACGGCTTAGCTCTGGAAACACCATATATTTT	CASSFKRRLSSGNTIYF
TRBJ1-5	.	few	TRBV7-9	TGTGCCAGCAGCTTTGGGGGGGCTGGGCAGCCCCAGCATTTT	CASSFGGAGQPQHF
TRBJ1-5	.	.	TRBV15	TGTGCCACCAGCAACATAGGAGGTGTGGTTGATCAGCCCCAGCATTTT	CATSNIGGVVDQPQHF
TRBJ1-2	TRBD1	.	TRBV20-1	TGCAGTGCTAGGGACAGGCTGTCTAACTATGGCTACACCTTC	CSARDRLSNYGYTF
TRBJ2-7	TRBD2	few	TRBV7-2	TGTGCCAGCAGACCCTATAGCGGGGGGGCCGTCGAGCAGTACTTC	CASRPYSGGAVEQYF
TRBJ2-2	.	few	TRBV7-8	TGTGCCAGCAGCTCTTACACCGGGGAGCTGTTTTTT	CASSSYTGELFF
TRBJ2-7	TRBD1	.	TRBV7-6	TGTGCCAGCAGCTTAGGGACAGGGAATGAAGAGCAGTACTTC	CASSLGTGNEEQYF
TRBJ2-1	TRBD2	.	TRBV7-9	TGTGCCAGCAGCTTCCCGGGACTAGAGAACAATGAGCAGTTCTTC	CASSFPGLENNEQFF
TRBJ2-3	TRBD1	.	TRBV7-2	TGTGCCAGCCATCTACCGGACAGGAACACAGATACGCAGTATTTT	CASHLPDRNTDTQYF
TRBJ2-2	.	few	TRBV5-6	TGTGCCAGCAGCTATGAACCCGGCAGCACCGGGGAGCTGTTTTTT	CASSYEPGSTGELFF
TRBJ1-1	.	once	TRBV2	TGTGCCAGCAGTGGAGGACGGGAAACTGAAGCTTTCTTT	CASSGGRETEAFF
TRBJ2-1	TRBD1	few	TRBV7-6	TGTGCCAGCAGCTTCCGAACAGGGGCCTCCTACAATGAGCAGTTCTTC	CASSFRTGASYNEQFF
TRBJ1-3	.	.	TRBV11-2	TGTGCCAGCAGCTTAGATCGACATGGCGGCGGAAACACCATATATTTT	CASSLDRHGGGNTIYF
TRBJ1-1	.	.	TRBV4-3	TGCGCCAGCAGCCAGTACCACAGAAGCGTGAACACTGAAGCTTTCTTT	CASSQYHRSVNTEAFF
TRBJ2-2	.	.	TRBV12-3/TRBV12-4	TGTGCCAGCAGTCTCAGGGTACCCGGGGAGCTGTTTTTT	CASSLRVPGELFF
TRBJ2-1	TRBD1	few	TRBV4-3	TGCGCCAGCAGCCAAGGCCGGACAGGGGGCCTGGGTGAGCAGTTCTTC	CASSQGRTGGLGEQFF
TRBJ2-7	.	few	TRBV5-6	TGTGCCAGCAGCCGAGGGTTAACCCCCTACGAGCAGTACTTC	CASSRGLTPYEQYF
TRBJ2-5	.	few	TRBV7-2	TGTGCCAGCAGCTTAAGTCGCTCGGAGACCCAGTACTTC	CASSLSRSETQYF
TRBJ1-6	.	.	TRBV11-2	TGTGCCAGCAGCTTGAAGCCCGTTCCGTCTAATTCACCCCTCCACTTT	CASSLKPVPSNSPLHF
TRBJ2-7	.	.	TRBV7-2	TGTGCCAGCAGCCACCCCAACCTGGCGGCCACCTACGAGCAGTACTTC	CASSHPNLAATYEQYF
TRBJ1-1	.	few	TRBV7-9	TGTGCCAGCGGCTACAGACTGTCGAACACTGAAGCTTTCTTT	CASGYRLSNTEAFF
TRBJ2-7	.	.	TRBV7-2	TGTGCCAGCAGCTGGGGGGGCCCGGACGAGCAGTACTTC	CASSWGGPDEQYF
TRBJ2-3	.	.	TRBV4-3	TGCGCCAGCAGCCCGGTACCGGACAGCCTAACAGATACGCAGTATTTT	CASSPVPDSLTDTQYF
TRBJ1-6	.	few	TRBV12-3/TRBV12-4	TGTGCCAGCAGTTCCCTCCTCCGCCAGGGTTCTTCACCCCTCCACTTT	CASSSLLRQGSSPLHF
TRBJ2-1	TRBD2	.	TRBV7-8	TGTGCCAGCAGCTCCGCGGGGGTCCACGGCGATGAGCAGTTCTTC	CASSSAGVHGDEQFF
TRBJ2-7	.	.	TRBV6-1	TGTGCCAGCAGTGAAGGGGGTTTCACCTACGAGCAGTACTTC	CASSEGGFTYEQYF
TRBJ2-3	.	.	TRBV7-2	TGTGCCAGCAGCTTAGCGGGTAGAGTGACAGATACGCAGTATTTT	CASSLAGRVTDTQYF